Below, 10 T cell receptor beta chains from the same sample are listed, as sequenced in a study of shared clonotypes between healthy human individuals. Some clones are missing from TCRdb's copy, which holds only in-frame ones; the method was immunoSEQ multiplex PCR. Here the sample spans over a million clones, 75% to 85% being singletons. The sequencing input was memory CD4+ T cells from PBMCs. Documented subset: CD45RA-negative fraction. These receptor sequences come from a man aged 18-30 years in good health. Some clones in this sample may be carry-over from other donors' samples.

The chain links TRBV18 to TRBJ1-1; a possible D gene is TRBD1 (6 bases). Trimming removed 3 bases from V and 7 bases from J, with 18 bases in between. The CDR3 runs 15 residues. Germline V lookup: CDR1 KGHSH, CDR2 LQKENI. The CDR3 sequence: CASSPNQGPTGEAFF. Written as DNA, the CDR3 is TGTGCCAGCTCACCCAACCAGGGGCCCACAGGTGAAGCTTTCTTT.

The chain recombines TRBV11-3 with TRBJ1-1; D unclear. Germline V CDR1 and CDR2: SGHNT, YENEEA. V lost 3 bases to trimming and J lost 1 base, with 9 bases between them. The CDR3 has 14 amino acids. DNA of the CDR3: TGTGCCAGCAGCTTTGGGCTTGGGAACACTGAAGCTTTCTTT. Encoded protein: CASSFGLGNTEAFF.

Comment on this clone: In the same sample, other DNA sequences code for this CDR3. The chain's CDR3 is CASSQDPGNYGYTF. CDR3 coding DNA: TGTGCCAGCAGCCAAGATCCCGGGAACTATGGCTACACCTTC. The V call is TRBV4-2, the J call TRBJ1-2; D remains unclear. The CDR3 totals 14 residues. Between the trimmed V and J ends, which lost 0 bases and 2 bases, there was a span of 7 bases. The germline CDR1 and CDR2 sequences are LGHNA and YNFKEQ.

This clone was picked up one time. The chain is built from TRBV11-2 and TRBJ1-4, with D hard to call. The CDR3 loop spans 12 amino acids. Trimming took 5 bases from V and 7 from J, leaving 8 bases between them. Looked up from germline, CDR1 is SGHAT and CDR2 is FQNNGV. CDR3 loop: CASSSRGEKLFF. The CDR3 DNA sequence: TGTGCCAGCAGCAGCCGTGGTGAAAAACTGTTTTTT.

The rearrangement joins TRBV27 to TRBJ1-2; tentative D call: TRBD1 (6 bases). The CDR3 has 13 residues. V shed 7 bases and J shed 5 bases, with 14 bases lying between them. The germline V gene has CDR1 MNHEY and CDR2 SMNVEV (reference sequence). In DNA form, the CDR3 reads TGTGCCAGCACCCCGGTGCAGGGGTATGGCTACACCTTC. This encodes CASTPVQGYGYTF.

The rearrangement joins TRBV11-2 to TRBJ1-1; D ambiguous. Trimming took 0 bases from V and 0 from J, leaving 8 bases between them. Germline V gene lookup returns CDR1 SGHAT and CDR2 FQNNGV. The CDR3 runs 15 residues. CDR3 bases: TGTGCCAGCAGCTTAGAACGGGTAATGAACACTGAAGCTTTCTTT. Translating it yields CASSLERVMNTEAFF.

The sample holds a few counts of this clone. The chain combines TRBV14 with TRBJ2-1; 8 positions match TRBD2. CDR3 length: 15 amino acids. Per the germline V gene, CDR1 is SGHDN and CDR2 is FVKESK. V was pared by 4 bases and J by 8 bases, with 10 bases of the junction left unmatched. The CDR3 spells CASSLGGRLNDEQFF. CDR3 nucleotide sequence: TGTGCCAGCAGCCTCGGCGGGAGGCTGAATGATGAGCAGTTCTTC.

In its sample, this clone was seen once. A far larger clone lies a single base away; this is likely a read error. The chain couples TRBV7-9 to TRBJ2-3, with no clear D. Germline assignment: CDR1 SEHNR and CDR2 FQNEAQ (reference sequence). Trimming took 3 bases from V and 0 from J, leaving 4 bases between them. The CDR3 length is 13 residues. The CDR3 DNA sequence: TGTGCCAGCAGCTTGGAGAGCACAGATACGCAGTATTTT. It codes for CASSLESTDTQYF.

As concerns this clone: Other DNA sequences of this sample code for an identical CDR3. The chain has TRBV25-1 and TRBJ2-1; D not resolved. Germline V lookup: CDR1 MGHDK, CDR2 SYGVNS. The CDR3 has 11 amino acids. V was clipped by 6 bases and J by 2 bases, with 2 bases between them. The DNA of the CDR3 is TGTGCCAGCAGCCCCTACAATGAGCAGTTCTTC. Translating gives CASSPYNEQFF.

The gene calls are TRBV19 and TRBJ1-2; perhaps TRBD1 as D (6 bases). The CDR3 length is 13 residues. Trimming shortened V by 3 bases and J by 8 bases, and 13 bases separated the two germline ends. The germline V gene has CDR1 LNHDA and CDR2 SQIVND (reference sequence). CDR3 coding DNA: TGTGCCAGTAGTATCCGGACAGAACGGGGCTACACCTTC. Translation gives CASSIRTERGYTF.